Below, 17 T cell receptor beta chains from the same sample are listed, as sequenced in a study of blood T cell repertoires in COVID-19. Profiling relied on immunoSEQ multiplex PCR, and the TCRdb table lists in-frame clones only, not all of them. The sample includes approximately 110,000 clones, 85% of them seen just once. The material sequenced was peripheral blood. The receptors derive from a human donor in a cohort sampled during active COVID-19.

V gene TRBV11-2 combines with J gene TRBJ1-6, with a weak D call TRBD1 (5 bases). Per the germline V gene, CDR1 is SGHAT and CDR2 is FQNNGV. The CDR3 sequence is 14 residues long. Deletions cut 1 base from V and 7 bases from J, with 8 bases between. CDR3 sequence reads: CASSLAQGNSPLHF. DNA for the CDR3: TGTGCCAGCAGCTTAGCCCAGGGCAATTCACCCCTCCACTTT.

The rearrangement joins TRBV19 to TRBJ1-1; 8 nucleotides agree with TRBD1. The CDR3 is 13 amino acids. CDR1 is LNHDA, CDR2 SQIVND, per germline (reference sequence). V dropped 7 bases and J dropped 2; count of bases not matched to a gene: 3. In DNA form, the CDR3 reads TGTGCCAGTAACCAGGGGGCAAACACTGAAGCTTTCTTT. It encodes CASNQGANTEAFF.

The chain is built from TRBV19 and TRBJ2-1; possibly TRBD2 for D (7 bases). This CDR3 region has 16 residues. The V and J ends lost 4 bases and 6 bases respectively, with 19 bases between them. Germline V gene data show CDR1 as LNHDA and CDR2 as SQIVND (reference sequence). The CDR3 reads CASSTRGRAGVNEQFF. CDR3 DNA sequence: TGTGCCAGTAGTACCAGGGGACGGGCGGGGGTCAATGAGCAGTTCTTC.

The V call is TRBV7-9, the J call TRBJ2-1, with 7 bases identical to TRBD2. Germline loops: CDR1 SEHNR, CDR2 FQNEAQ (reference sequence). J gave up 5 bases and V 1 base, and 2 bases lay outside the gene matches. The CDR3 covers 14 residues. CDR3 in DNA: TGTGCCAGCAGCTTAGGGCTAGCGGACAATGAGCAGTTCTTC. Translation: CASSLGLADNEQFF.

This clone was found a few times. The J gene is TRBJ2-7, the V gene TRBV5-1; 8 bases align to TRBD1. CDR1 and CDR2 (germline): SGHRS, YFSETQ. The CDR3 length is 15 residues. The trim removed 4 bases at V and 1 base at J, leaving 7 bases unmatched. CDR3 region: CASSMTGAGSYEQYF. The CDR3 DNA reads TGCGCCAGCAGCATGACAGGGGCCGGTTCCTACGAGCAGTACTTC.

The chain carries TRBV5-1 and TRBJ2-5; 8 nucleotides align to TRBD2. CDR3 length equals 15 residues. V shed 2 bases, J shed 4 bases, and the junction held 7 bases outside the gene matches. Germline V gene lookup returns CDR1 SGHRS and CDR2 YFSETQ. The CDR3 spells CASSFARGVVETQYF. The CDR3 nucleotides read TGCGCCAGCAGCTTTGCGCGGGGGGTAGTAGAGACCCAGTACTTC.

Note on this clone: Its ends do not fully match the called genes, so a read error is possible. The rearrangement joins TRBV7-7 to TRBJ2-3; perhaps TRBD2 as D (5 bases). The CDR3 is 15 residues long. In germline, CDR1 is SSHAT, CDR2 FNYEAQ (reference sequence). The CDR3 protein is CASSLGSGPTDTQYF. DNA for the CDR3: TGTGCTAGCAGCTTAGGAAGCGGCCCCACAGATACGCAGTATTTT.

The J gene is TRBJ2-1, the V gene TRBV7-3; 8 nucleotides align to TRBD2. The CDR3 contains 12 residues. V trimming: 5 bases; J trimming: 7 bases; junction bases outside the gene matches: 1. Germline CDR1 reads SGHTA; CDR2 reads FQGTGA. This CDR3 is CASSPSGNEQFF. The CDR3 nucleotides read TGTGCCAGCAGCCCTAGCGGGAATGAGCAGTTCTTC. Supplemented by reference TRBV7-3 and TRBJ2-1, the full variable domain reads GAGVSQTPSNKVTEKGKYVELRCDPISGHTALYWYRQSLGQGPEFLIYFQGTGAADDSGLPNDRFFAVRPEGSVSTLKIQRTERGDSAVYLCASSPSGNEQFFGPGTRLTVL.

This clone came up once. The V and J genes are TRBV28 and TRBJ1-3, with TRBD1 as a possible D gene (5 bases). V lost 2 bases to trimming and J lost 4 bases, with 9 bases between them. The CDR3 is 14 residues long. Looked up from germline, CDR1 is MDHEN and CDR2 is SYDVKM. CDR3 coding DNA: TGTGCCAGCAGTTTACGGGGGGTCGGAAACACCATATATTTT. Encoded protein: CASSLRGVGNTIYF. The full variable domain, in which reference TRBV28 and TRBJ1-3 provide the parts outside the CDR3, is DVKVTQSSRYLVKRTGEKVFLECVQDMDHENMFWYRQDPGLGLRLIYFSYDVKMKEKGDIPEGYSVSREKKERFSLILESASTNQTSMYLCASSLRGVGNTIYFGEGSWLTVV.

This rearrangement joins TRBV7-8 to TRBJ1-3; maybe TRBD1 (5 bases). The ends were cut back, 5 bases at V and 4 bases at J, with 12 bases in the middle. Germline loops: CDR1 SGHVS, CDR2 FQNEAQ. CDR3 length: 14 amino acids. The CDR3 reads CASSRRGAGNTIYF. In DNA, the CDR3 is TGTGCCAGCAGCCGAAGGGGTGCCGGAAACACCATATATTTT.

The chain recombines TRBV7-3 with TRBJ2-5; 8 positions agree with TRBD1. Germline lookup yields CDR1 SGHTA and CDR2 FQGTGA. This CDR3 is 14 amino acids long. The trim removed 2 bases at V and 5 bases at J, leaving 4 bases unmatched. For the CDR3, the DNA is TGTGCCAGCAGCTTAGCAGGACAGGGCGAGACCCAGTACTTC. Translated, it gives CASSLAGQGETQYF. Full variable domain (outside the CDR3, taken from reference TRBV7-3 and TRBJ2-5): GAGVSQTPSNKVTEKGKYVELRCDPISGHTALYWYRQSLGQGPEFLIYFQGTGAADDSGLPNDRFFAVRPEGSVSTLKIQRTERGDSAVYLCASSLAGQGETQYFGPGTRLLVL.

This chain joins TRBV9 and TRBJ2-5; a weak D match, TRBD1 (5 bases). Between the trimmed V and J ends, which lost 4 bases and 3 bases, there was a span of 13 bases. The germline gives CDR1 SGDLS, CDR2 YYNGEE. The CDR3 has 14 amino acids. The DNA of the CDR3 is TGTGCCAGCAGCTCAACCACAGGAAAAGAGACCCAGTACTTC. As protein: CASSSTTGKETQYF.

The rearrangement links TRBV9 to TRBJ2-3, with 11 positions matching TRBD2. The CDR3 loop spans 15 amino acids. J lost 12 bases, V lost 0 bases, and 9 bases had no gene match. CDR1 and CDR2 (germline): SGDLS, YYNGEE. Written as DNA, the CDR3 is TGTGCCAGCAGCGTAGCGATTCTAGCGGGAGGCGAACAGTATTTT. This translates into CASSVAILAGGEQYF. The complete variable domain, with remaining parts taken from reference TRBV9 and TRBJ2-3, reads DSGVTQTPKHLITATGQRVTLRCSPRSGDLSVYWYQQSLDQGLQFLIQYYNGEERAKGNILERFSAQQFPDLHSELNLSSLELGDSALYFCASSVAILAGGEQYFGPGTRLTVL.

The rearrangement joins TRBV21-1 to TRBJ1-1; the table's D call TRBD1 went unverified against the DNA. TRBV21-1 is recorded as a pseudogene. The CDR3 extends over 16 amino acids. CDR3 sequence (DNA): TGTGCCAGCAGCAAATCGATTGGGACAGGGAAGACTGAAGCTTTCTTT. Amino acids: CASSKSIGTGKTEAFF.

CDR3 bases: TGTGCCAGCAGCCTACAGGGGGCGCGCACTGAAGCTTTCTTT. The encoded protein is CASSLQGARTEAFF. V gene TRBV3-1 (or the pseudogene TRBV3-2) combines with J gene TRBJ1-1; TRBD1 aligns across 9 bases. Germline V gene lookup returns CDR1 LGHDT and CDR2 YNNKEL (reference sequence). This CDR3 has 14 residues. V lost 4 bases and J lost 4; bases outside the gene matches: 4.

V and J are TRBV18 and TRBJ2-5; 7 bases fit TRBD2. Germline V lookup: CDR1 KGHSH, CDR2 LQKENI. The length of the CDR3 is 13 residues. J lost 4 bases, V lost 2 bases, and 1 base had no gene match. CDR3 loop: CASSPIAGETQYF. CDR3 coding DNA: TGTGCCAGCTCACCAATAGCGGGAGAGACCCAGTACTTC. Combining the CDR3 with reference TRBV18 and TRBJ2-5 gives the whole variable domain NAGVMQNPRHLVRRRGQEARLRCSPMKGHSHVYWYRQLPEEGLKFMVYLQKENIIDESGMPKERFSAEFPKEGPSILRIQQVVRGDSAAYFCASSPIAGETQYFGPGTRLLVL.

The chain uses TRBV2 and TRBJ1-6, with a weak D call TRBD1 (6 bases). The V gene lost 7 bases and the J gene lost 4 bases, with 14 bases spanning the gap. CDR1 SNHLY and CDR2 FYNNEI come from the germline V gene. The CDR3 consists of 15 residues. Here the CDR3 reads CASIPRDIYNSPLHF. CDR3 sequence (DNA): TGTGCCAGCATCCCTCGGGACATATATAATTCACCCCTCCACTTT.